This T cell receptor beta chain was recorded in a study of cytomegalovirus exposure and HLA in healthy donors (dated by TCRdb to the late 2010s). As for the study more broadly: An earlier analysis of roughly 500 of the donors reported around 280 Gb of sequence data and 100 million to 120 million unique TCR beta sequences obtained from roughly 170 million T cells. An earlier analysis of approximately 640 of the donors applied high-throughput TCR beta sequencing to assess whether each TCR beta V gene segment acted as functional or pseudogenic. Approximately 310 gigabases of sequencing data and 78 million or so unique TCR sequences were included in an early release covering under 650 HLA-typed donors. A later analysis re-examined previously published TCR beta repertoires from roughly 720 donors and added high-resolution HLA genotyping to investigate patterns of TCR occurrence. Besides the first cohort of 550 to 750 subjects, a separate validation cohort made up of around 120 different subjects was used. Genome-wide SNP genotypes for about 60% of the 666 donors were used in a later genetic analysis, which treated that subset as a discovery cohort. Rather than drawing on any new phenotypic data, the later analysis identified candidate immune exposures from TCR beta sequences and the way those sequences occurred across donors. Typing coverage differed by locus: A, B, C, DRB1 and DQB1 were typed in roughly 620-630 donors, DQA1 in about 500, DPA1 in some 610, and DPB1 in just under 490. On average, around 200,000 unique TCR beta nucleotide sequences were sequenced per donor among roughly 430 genotyped donors of the cohort, with roughly 20% of those sequences being non-productive. Donor age, sex, ethnicity and CMV serostatus were compiled alongside the repertoire data. Using immunosequencing, the study profiled T cell repertoires from around 670 subjects and related those repertoires to cytomegalovirus serostatus. Roughly 5 DR-DQ haplotypes were handled as single units for association and clustering because linkage in the cohort was strong. The aim of the study was to test whether cataloging public T cell receptors could identify signatures of past pathogen exposure. The study combined high-throughput TCR immunosequencing, statistical association of individual TCRs with disease status, and machine learning to predict cytomegalovirus infection status. Every discovery cohort repertoire had been produced on one sequencing platform. Among the approximately 400 genotyped donors, approximately 82% belonged to the genetic ancestry cluster associated with self-reported Caucasian donors. HLA typing covered class I and class II loci at four-digit resolution.

With regard to this clone: Its antigen is still unknown. Base qualities are not provided; no much larger clone lies one nucleotide away.

Reading the germline V gene gives CDR1 MNHEY and CDR2 SVGAGI. Including the terminal cysteine and phenylalanine, the CDR3 comprises 13 residues. CDR3 DNA is the only sequence kept; it has 39 bases, read in frame from the first base. V loses 8 bases of germline sequence and J loses 6 bases, and the interval between the two ends is 15 bases. In total, around 600 healthy bone marrow donors made up the cohort. At the time of sampling, every cohort member was nominally healthy, though immune exposures that went unrecorded were likely present. The donor tested CMV seropositive, placing the donor among the approximately 310 seropositive members of the cohort. Each donor provided a peripheral blood sample, and peripheral blood mononuclear cells were used for TCR beta sequencing. Genomic DNA extraction from the blood cell samples was performed with the Qiagen DNeasy Blood Extraction Kit. The library came from the immunoSEQ multiplex PCR assay. For the multiplex PCR, a mixture combining 60 forward primers for TCR Vbeta segments and 13 reverse primers for TCR Jbeta segments was used. The CDR3 region of rearranged TCR beta genes was amplified from genomic DNA by a multiplex PCR assay. The Illumina HiSeq System was used to sequence the amplified TCR beta libraries as 87-base-pair reads. As for the original processing: A later analysis counted approximately 74 million unique TCR beta chains across the approximately 700 repertoires, and roughly 11 million of these chains were shared by at least two donors. A nearest-neighbor algorithm error-corrected the raw reads and collapsed the reads into unique sequences, merging closely related sequences to remove PCR and sequencing errors. V, D and J gene segments were assigned by aligning CDR3 sequences to IMGT reference sequences. For a sequence to be retained, a match of at least six nucleotides was required to both a V gene segment and a J gene segment. Rearrangements were classified as productive when the CDR3 lacked stop codons and remained in frame with V and J, and all other rearrangements were classified as non-productive. Following IMGT convention, CDR3 was defined as the stretch from the second conserved V-encoded cysteine to the conserved J-encoded phenylalanine. The earlier analysis of some 540 of the donors excluded any sequence lacking an unambiguous match to a single V gene segment. In an earlier analysis of 450 to 750 of the donors, a V segment was called functional when productive rearrangements were above 56.7%, and segregating when the standard deviation between donors exceeded 5%. A statistical classification framework was developed to diagnose cytomegalovirus status using the catalog of TCR beta chain sequences. In a later analysis, V and J genes were assigned by comparing TCR nucleotide sequences against IMGT/GENE-DB human TR gene sequences. A later analysis assigned CDR3 sequences and most-parsimonious VDJ recombination scenarios with the TCRdist pipeline. In a later analysis, every TCR beta chain was defined by the combination of its CDR3 amino acid sequence and its V-gene family, and reads without a unique V-gene family were dropped. A later analysis removed 550 to 650 highly shared, low-generation-probability nucleotide sequences to deal with suspected cross-contamination and a sequencing artifact. In a later analysis, a clonal expansion index was calculated for each public chain from normalized within-repertoire ranks of inferred template counts. In a later analysis, generation probabilities were computed using a VDJ recombination model fitted to out-of-frame rearrangements, and the results were checked against IGoR. A later analysis scored TCR-TCR, TCR-HLA and TCR-CMV co-occurrence with hypergeometric tests, applying a repertoire-size bias correction to TCR pairs. False discovery rates were estimated in a later analysis by permuting HLA or CMV assignments 20 times. In a later analysis, co-occurring TCRs were grouped using DBSCAN, and TCRdist sequence similarity was added for clustering within HLA-allele-positive subsets. For co-occurrence clustering, repertoires with fewer than 30,000 or more than 120,000 public chains were excluded, along with several repertoires with anomalous nucleotide sharing. Entries here come from immuneACCESS through TCRdb and include only in-frame sequences with V and J called. Some clones fail to appear in such tables; in the studies checked, an unresolved V gene covers under half of the shortfall, and the cause of the remainder is unknown. That table gives V, J and clone size, and the DNA gave D and trimming. The sample table holds fewer than 200,000 clones, of which 9.5% were seen once. In total, the top ten clones hold approximately 1.3% of the sample.

General conclusions and limits of the study: An association between a missense DCLRE1C variant and V-gene and J-gene trimming of TCR beta chains was found in a later genetic analysis and replicated in an independent cohort. Only TCR beta chains were sequenced in this cohort, and the absence of alpha or paired-chain data limited detectable features. The earlier analysis of some 560 of the donors excluded roughly 17 rarely observed V segments, including chromosome 9 orphons, because counts were too low. An earlier analysis of around 500 of the donors showed that most TCR beta V segments appeared in productive rearrangements either about 87% or about 30% of the time, which broadly matched IMGT annotations. According to a later analysis, most CMV-associated TCR beta chains appeared to be HLA-restricted, and the HLA associations seemed to be driven largely by CMV exposure. Some IMGT-functional V segments, including TRBV6-2 and TRBV6-3, could not be distinguished by the 87-base-pair reads and were therefore excluded. Several of the top co-occurrence clusters appeared to be linked to parvovirus B19, influenza, CMV and Epstein-Barr virus, according to a later analysis. Because some donors lacked HLA typing at each locus, the association tests relied only on the typed subset. A group of highly shared sequence variants was considered likely to be a technical artifact of the sequencing pipeline. The classifier was reported to diagnose cytomegalovirus status with high specificity and sensitivity in both the original and validation cohorts. Linkage disequilibrium might explain the correlated functional status among segregating V segments, but an unknown experimental factor could not be excluded. For the cohort, immune exposure information was limited to CMV serostatus. The study listed 150 to 200 TCR beta chains as associated with cytomegalovirus. According to the authors, the approach could potentially be generalized to other disease states and immunological phenotypes. A later analysis found that TCR association rates varied across HLA loci, with DRB1 alleles showing the most associated TCRs and HLA-C alleles the fewest. While some public TCRs were present in many individuals, most TCR sequences turned up only very rarely across donors. In vitro tests confirmed that three of the cytomegalovirus-associated TCR beta chains recognize cytomegalovirus antigens. At a false discovery rate of 0.05, a later analysis linked around 15,000 TCR beta sequences to specific HLA alleles. Roughly uniform sequencing depth across donors was assumed in presence/absence analyses, although this assumption may not hold. When HLA alleles, especially DR and DQ, strongly co-occurred, TCR associations were difficult to assign to individual alleles. A later analysis found that HLA-associated TCR beta chains were more clonally expanded and had lower generation probabilities than equally common non-associated chains. A further reported finding was that TCR beta sequences accurately predicted the HLA-A and HLA-B alleles for most subjects in the first cohort. According to a later genetic analysis, donors in an Asian-associated ancestry cluster had fewer N-insertions in productive TCRs than the approximately 670-donor mean.

The sequence derives from a woman aged 30 to 39 in good health and CMV-seropositive. The sequenced sample was PBMCs. The chain is assembled from TRBV6-5 and TRBJ2-3; tentative D gene TRBD1, with 6 bases matching. The CDR3: CASRDTGWDTQYF. The sequenced DNA is TGTGCCAGCCGGGACACTGGCTGGGATACGCAGTATTTT.